This T cell receptor (beta chain) was observed in a study of T cell repertoires in cytomegalovirus infection. Study context: Public TCR beta signatures provided an indication of both CMV infection and a matching HLA type.

Using its own MiXCR run on the reads, TCRdb lists one record per CDR3 protein. Of 95,000 to 150,000 distinct CDR3 sequences listed, roughly 32% were seen once; the top ten hold under 70%. This clonotype was seen more than once but under ten times. The target antigen is unknown. The germline gives CDR1 SGHTA, CDR2 FQGNSA. There are 16 residues in the CDR3. J lost 1 base, V lost 1 base, and 4 bases had no gene match. The sequenced sample was CD8+ T cells from cultured PBMCs, obtained from culture after CMV antigen stimulation. The chain links TRBV7-2 to TRBJ2-5, with 9 bases identical to TRBD1. The sequence derives from a human donor in good health (CMV status not recorded). Some clones in this sample may be carry-over from other donors' samples. CDR3: CASSLGGDRAQETQYF. The DNA of the CDR3 is TGTGCCAGCAGCTTAGGCGGGGACAGGGCCCAAGAGACCCAGTACTTC. The full variable domain, with the rest looked up from reference TRBV7-2 and TRBJ2-5, is GAGVSQSPSNKVTEKGKDVELRCDPISGHTALYWYRQSLGQGLEFLIYFQGNSAPDKSGLPSDRFSAERTGGSVSTLTIQRTQQEDSAVYLCASSLGGDRAQETQYFGPGTRLLVL.